The 27 T cell receptor beta chains listed next were all sequenced from one sample in a study of metastatic and nonmetastatic thyroid tumors. Thyroid surgery had not been preceded by any treatment in any patient. From the PCR reads, TCRdb re-called clones with MiXCR. This table holds several thousand clones, roughly 30% found once. The sequencing input was tumor tissue. The origin of the receptors is a female donor with papillary thyroid cancer or a benign thyroid nodule (not recorded which). Some clones in this sample may be carry-over from other donors' samples.

By share, this clone ranks as medium-sized (0.01 to 0.1%). This chain uses TRBV7-2 with TRBJ2-5; D is uncertain. Trimming left V 5 bases short and J 9 bases short, with 13 bases between. CDR1 and CDR2 (germline): SGHTA, FQGNSA. The CDR3 contains 12 residues. CDR3 sequence (DNA): TGTGCCAGCAGCACCCGACCTGGGGCCCAGTACTTC. Its translation: CASSTRPGAQYF. The full variable domain, completed using reference TRBV7-2 and TRBJ2-5, is GAGVSQSPSNKVTEKGKDVELRCDPISGHTALYWYRQSLGQGLEFLIYFQGNSAPDKSGLPSDRFSAERTGGSVSTLTIQRTQQEDSAVYLCASSTRPGAQYFGPGTRLLVL.

This chain connects TRBV4-2 to TRBJ2-1; the D gene could be TRBD1 or TRBD2 (6 bases each). The ends were cut back, 2 bases at V and 0 bases at J, with 20 bases in the middle. This CDR3 has 19 amino acids. Germline V CDR1 and CDR2: LGHNA, YNFKEQ. CDR3 in DNA: TGTGCCAGCAGCCAAACCCCTAGCGTCCTAGGGGGCTCCTACAATGAGCAGTTCTTC. Translating it yields CASSQTPSVLGGSYNEQFF.

The V call is TRBV6-1, the J call TRBJ2-7, with D uncertain. V was pared by 4 bases and J by 2 bases, with 12 bases between. Germline lookup yields CDR1 MNHNS and CDR2 SASEGT. The CDR3 has 14 residues. CDR3 DNA sequence: TGTGCCAGCAGTGGTTTACTTGTTACCTACGAGCAGTACTTC. It specifies CASSGLLVTYEQYF.

This clone has more than one count but fewer than ten. Other DNA sequences in this specimen translate into the identical CDR3. The DNA for the CDR3 is TGTGCCAGCAGCAGACAGGGGGCGCATGGCTACACCTTC. It codes for CASSRQGAHGYTF. This sequence joins TRBV27 and TRBJ1-2, with 10 bases identical to TRBD1. With 6 bases clipped from V and 6 bases from J, the junction kept 4 bases outside the gene matches. The CDR3 runs to 13 residues. Looked up from germline, CDR1 is MNHEY and CDR2 is SMNVEV (reference sequence).

The chain couples TRBV20-1 to TRBJ2-1; TRBD2 agrees at 9 bases. The germline V gene encodes CDR1 DFQATT and CDR2 SNEGSKA (reference sequence). The CDR3 has 15 residues. V lost 0 bases and J lost 7; bases outside the gene matches: 7. The CDR3 DNA reads TGCAGTGCTAGAGAGAGTAGCGGGAGTGCTAATGAGCAGTTCTTC. Protein sequence: CSARESSGSANEQFF.

The chain is built from TRBV11-2 and TRBJ2-7; D is perhaps TRBD1 (6 bases). Germline V lookup: CDR1 SGHAT, CDR2 FQNNGV. Trimming shortened V by 5 bases and J by 6 bases, and 23 bases separated the two germline ends. This CDR3 is 16 amino acids long. In nucleotides, the CDR3 is TGTGCCAGCAGCCTTATACCCCGGGTTGTAGGGGGCGAGCAGTACTTC. The encoded protein is CASSLIPRVVGGEQYF.

Concerning this clone itself: Its ends do not fully match the called genes, so a read error is possible. The V and J genes are TRBV19 and TRBJ1-3, with a weak D call TRBD1 (5 bases). The germline CDR1 and CDR2 sequences are LNHDA and SQIVND (reference sequence). This CDR3 comprises 12 residues. CDR3 amino acids: CTTTQGGNTKYF. CDR3 DNA sequence: TGTACCACCACGCAGGGAGGAAACACCAAATATTTT.

The table lists this clone with a few counts. This chain uses TRBV28 with TRBJ2-5, with 8 bases that match TRBD1. CDR3 size: 16 residues. The J segment lost 5 bases and the V segment lost 3 bases, leaving 11 bases of the junction unmatched. Per the germline V gene, CDR1 is MDHEN and CDR2 is SYDVKM. The DNA of the CDR3 is TGTGCCAGCAGTTTTCAGGGGGCCGGCCCGCGGGAGACCCAGTACTTC. Protein product: CASSFQGAGPRETQYF.

The sample holds a few counts of this clone. The chain's CDR3 is CASSQREYGYTF. Here the CDR3 DNA reads TGTGCCAGCAGTCAAAGGGAGTATGGCTACACCTTC. The J gene is TRBJ1-2, the V gene TRBV2; D uncertain. Germline assignment: CDR1 SNHLY and CDR2 FYNNEI. The CDR3 sequence is 12 residues long. Trimming took 5 bases from V and 5 from J, leaving 9 bases between them.

This clone showed up just a few times. The chain couples TRBV6-2 or TRBV6-3 to TRBJ2-7, with D perhaps TRBD2 (5 bases). Germline V CDR1 and CDR2: MNHEY, SVGEGT. Trimming shortened V by 0 bases and J by 2 bases, and 8 bases separated the two germline ends. CDR3 length: 14 amino acids. The chain's CDR3 is CASSYSPGTYEQYF. In DNA form, the CDR3 reads TGTGCCAGCAGTTACTCGCCGGGGACCTACGAGCAGTACTTC.

The chain couples TRBV28 to TRBJ1-2; D may be TRBD1 (5 bases). The CDR3 is 13 amino acids. Looked up from germline, CDR1 is MDHEN and CDR2 is SYDVKM. V lost 4 bases and J lost 5, with 11 bases in between. The CDR3 here is CASSSGFRYGYTF. The CDR3 DNA follows: TGTGCCAGCAGTTCAGGGTTTAGGTATGGCTACACCTTC.

This clone was counted between two and nine times. The genes are TRBV6-1 and TRBJ1-2, with D tentatively TRBD1 (5 bases). V dropped 2 bases and J dropped 4 bases, with 11 bases sitting between them. This CDR3 is built from 14 residues. Germline-derived CDR1 and CDR2 are MNHNS and SASEGT. The CDR3 sequence is CASSETRGGYGYTF. DNA of the CDR3: TGTGCCAGCAGTGAAACAAGGGGTGGCTATGGCTACACCTTC.

This rearrangement joins TRBV5-1 to TRBJ1-1; D is undetermined. Germline V gene lookup returns CDR1 SGHRS and CDR2 YFSETQ. The CDR3 extends over 13 amino acids. The V and J ends lost 5 bases and 1 base respectively, with 9 bases between them. The CDR3 DNA reads as TGCGCCAGCAGTCCCACAGCGAACACTGAAGCTTTCTTT. The encoded protein is CASSPTANTEAFF.

The chain employs TRBV4-1 and TRBJ1-2; perhaps TRBD1 as D (5 bases). V lost 4 bases and J 6 bases, leaving 12 bases between the germline ends. This CDR3 comprises 13 residues. Germline lookup yields CDR1 MGHRA and CDR2 YSYEKL. CDR3 loop: CASSLRDGNGYTF. DNA of the CDR3: TGCGCCAGCAGCCTTCGGGACGGCAATGGCTACACCTTC.

The J gene is TRBJ1-2, the V gene TRBV20-1; TRBD1 matches 9 bases. V trimming: 1 base; J trimming: 0 bases; junction bases outside the gene matches: 6. The CDR3 length is 16 residues. CDR1 DFQATT and CDR2 SNEGSKA come from the germline V gene (reference sequence). CDR3 sequence reads: CSARGQGEGANYGYTF. The CDR3, as DNA: TGCAGTGCTAGAGGACAGGGGGAAGGAGCTAACTATGGCTACACCTTC.

The chain recombines TRBV20-1 with TRBJ1-6; D remains unclear. Trimming removed 6 bases from V and 10 bases from J, with 16 bases in between. The CDR3 covers 13 residues. Germline loops: CDR1 DFQATT, CDR2 SNEGSKA (reference sequence). CDR3 region: CSAAGRGSSPLHF. CDR3 nucleotide sequence: TGCAGTGCCGCGGGTAGAGGGTCGTCACCCCTCCACTTT.

This clone has only a few counts. J is TRBJ2-1 and V is TRBV6-5; D unclear. Germline V CDR1 and CDR2: MNHEY, SVGAGI. V was clipped by 2 bases and J by 6 bases, with 20 bases between them. The CDR3 contains 17 residues. CDR3 nucleotides: TGTGCCAGCAGTTACGCTTCGTCCTACTCAATGATCAATGAGCAGTTCTTC. Translating gives CASSYASSYSMINEQFF.

This clone ranks as medium-sized (0.01 to 0.1%). The rearrangement uses TRBV2 and TRBJ2-3; D gene uncertain. CDR1 is SNHLY and CDR2 is FYNNEI in the germline V gene. CDR3 size: 12 residues. The V and J ends lost 6 bases and 2 bases respectively, with 6 bases between them. The CDR3 region has the DNA TGTGCCAGCAGCGCAAACACAGATACGCAGTATTTT. Protein product: CASSANTDTQYF.

This chain uses TRBV7-9 with TRBJ1-3; D remains ambiguous. This CDR3 has 14 amino acids. V gave up 5 bases and J gave up 4 bases, with 12 bases separating them. Looked up from germline, CDR1 is SEHNR and CDR2 is FQNEAQ (reference sequence). The CDR3 is CASSPVAIGNTIYF. The CDR3 region has the DNA TGTGCCAGCAGCCCCGTGGCCATCGGAAACACCATATATTTT.

The J gene is TRBJ2-5, the V gene TRBV20-1; 9 bases match TRBD1. V was clipped by 6 bases and J by 5 bases; unmatched bases: 13. CDR3 size: 15 residues. Germline V gene lookup returns CDR1 DFQATT and CDR2 SNEGSKA (reference sequence). DNA of the CDR3: TGCAGTGCGAACCCGTGGACAGGGGCCGCGGAGACCCAGTACTTC. Protein: CSANPWTGAAETQYF.

This clone is medium-sized by share. This rearrangement joins TRBV2 to TRBJ2-7; D unclear. The germline gives CDR1 SNHLY, CDR2 FYNNEI. This CDR3 is 14 amino acids long. The ends were cut back, 1 base at V and 6 bases at J, with 13 bases in the middle. The CDR3 reads CASSEVRVGSEQYF. The CDR3 DNA is TGTGCCAGCAGTGAAGTGCGTGTCGGCTCCGAGCAGTACTTC.

This clone has only a few counts. At one end, the junction sequence differs from germline, possibly due to a read error. The chain carries TRBV6-1 and TRBJ2-2; TRBD1 aligns across 7 bases. This CDR3 comprises 15 residues. The germline CDR1 and CDR2 sequences are MNHNS and SASEGT. CDR3 protein: CASSVGQAYTGERFF. CDR3 sequence (DNA): TGTGCCAGCAGTGTAGGACAGGCTTACACCGGGGAGCGGTTTTTT.

The chain uses TRBV6-2 or TRBV6-3 and TRBJ1-2; the D is unclear. V shed 2 bases and J shed 3 bases, with 7 bases lying between them. CDR1 is MNHEY, CDR2 SVGEGT, per germline. There are 13 residues in the CDR3. The CDR3 region has the DNA TGTGCCAGCAGTTACGCTGGGGACTATGGCTACACCTTC. Amino acids: CASSYAGDYGYTF.

This clone is termed medium-sized. The chain recombines TRBV10-3 with TRBJ1-2; D is uncertain. Germline V gene data show CDR1 as ENHRY and CDR2 as SYGVKD. The germline V and J ends were trimmed by 6 bases and 2 bases, with 10 bases remaining between them. The CDR3 loop spans 13 amino acids. The CDR3 protein is CAIRDDKNYGYTF. DNA of the CDR3: TGTGCCATCAGAGACGACAAGAACTATGGCTACACCTTC.

The gene calls are TRBV18 and TRBJ2-2, with TRBD1 matching 8 bases. Trimming took 4 bases from V and 1 from J; bases not matched to a gene: 5. Germline values: CDR1 KGHSH, CDR2 LQKENI. This CDR3 comprises 16 residues. The CDR3 DNA reads as TGTGCCAGCTCACTTCTCGGGACAGGGAACACCGGGGAGCTGTTTTTT. It translates to CASSLLGTGNTGELFF.

In its sample, this clone ranks as large. This chain joins TRBV6-1 and TRBJ2-7; D is unclear. V was shortened by 6 bases and J by 2 bases, with 8 bases between the two germline ends. Germline CDR1 is MNHNS and CDR2 is SASEGT. The CDR3 length is 12 residues. CDR3 coding DNA: TGTGCCAGCAGGAAGCAACCCTACGAGCAGTACTTC. Translating it yields CASRKQPYEQYF.

The chain uses TRBV2 and TRBJ1-5; TRBD1 aligns across 8 bases. This CDR3 spans 14 amino acids. The V gene's germline CDR1 is SNHLY and CDR2 FYNNEI. J lost 6 bases, V lost 4 bases, and 5 bases had no gene match. Written as DNA, the CDR3 is TGTGCCAGCAGTGTAGGACAGGGAATTCAGCCCCAGCATTTT. The encoded protein is CASSVGQGIQPQHF.